What follows is one T cell receptor (beta chain) and its context. The V gene lost 2 bases and the J gene lost 6 bases, with 14 bases spanning the gap. The germline V gene has CDR1 MNHEY and CDR2 SVGAGI. CDR3 length equals 14 residues. This specimen belongs to a study of blood T cell repertoires in COVID-19. Across the whole study: Sites in the United States, Italy and Spain provided acute and convalescent COVID-19 samples. T cells, B-cell-depleted T cells, or PBMCs supplied cDNA or gDNA.

In the authors' methods: Nucleated cell number was recorded as an estimate derived from reference gene primer amplification. Produced via immunoSEQ multiplex PCR; TCRdb's table is partial and in-frame only. For V, J and clone size, that table is used; D and trimming come from the DNA. This table holds approximately 200,000 clones, more than 75% found once. The sequence came from a woman in her thirties or forties with COVID-19, enrolled during active disease. The V and J genes are TRBV6-5 and TRBJ2-7; D is possibly TRBD2 (5 bases). Input material: peripheral blood. The CDR3 DNA sequence: TGTGCCAGCAGTTACGCGGACTCTCGGGGCGAGCAGTACTTC. Encoded protein: CASSYADSRGEQYF.